The entry that follows covers one TCR beta chain sequence. This sample is part of a study of blood T cell repertoires in COVID-19. Whole-study context: Spain, Italy and the United States supplied samples that represented acute and convalescent COVID-19. Sources were T cells, B-cell-depleted T cells, or PBMCs; the material itself was cDNA or gDNA.

Per the original data handling: Nucleated cell counts were estimated from reference gene primer amplification. Assay: immunoSEQ multiplex PCR; the TCRdb copy retains only in-frame clones and omits some. V and J calls and clone size are given by that table; D and trimming were obtained from the DNA. Here the sample spans around 69,000 clones, roughly 84% being singletons. The TCR originated in a man over 45 with active COVID-19. Sequenced sample: peripheral blood.

The CDR3: CASSFEGTGNTIYF. The CDR3 DNA reads TGTGCCAGCAGCTTCGAGGGGACAGGAAACACCATATATTTT. The chain joins TRBV7-6 to TRBJ1-3; tentatively, D is TRBD1 (6 bases). In germline, CDR1 is SGHVS, CDR2 FNYEAQ. V was pared by 3 bases and J by 4 bases, with 10 bases between. This CDR3 has 14 residues.